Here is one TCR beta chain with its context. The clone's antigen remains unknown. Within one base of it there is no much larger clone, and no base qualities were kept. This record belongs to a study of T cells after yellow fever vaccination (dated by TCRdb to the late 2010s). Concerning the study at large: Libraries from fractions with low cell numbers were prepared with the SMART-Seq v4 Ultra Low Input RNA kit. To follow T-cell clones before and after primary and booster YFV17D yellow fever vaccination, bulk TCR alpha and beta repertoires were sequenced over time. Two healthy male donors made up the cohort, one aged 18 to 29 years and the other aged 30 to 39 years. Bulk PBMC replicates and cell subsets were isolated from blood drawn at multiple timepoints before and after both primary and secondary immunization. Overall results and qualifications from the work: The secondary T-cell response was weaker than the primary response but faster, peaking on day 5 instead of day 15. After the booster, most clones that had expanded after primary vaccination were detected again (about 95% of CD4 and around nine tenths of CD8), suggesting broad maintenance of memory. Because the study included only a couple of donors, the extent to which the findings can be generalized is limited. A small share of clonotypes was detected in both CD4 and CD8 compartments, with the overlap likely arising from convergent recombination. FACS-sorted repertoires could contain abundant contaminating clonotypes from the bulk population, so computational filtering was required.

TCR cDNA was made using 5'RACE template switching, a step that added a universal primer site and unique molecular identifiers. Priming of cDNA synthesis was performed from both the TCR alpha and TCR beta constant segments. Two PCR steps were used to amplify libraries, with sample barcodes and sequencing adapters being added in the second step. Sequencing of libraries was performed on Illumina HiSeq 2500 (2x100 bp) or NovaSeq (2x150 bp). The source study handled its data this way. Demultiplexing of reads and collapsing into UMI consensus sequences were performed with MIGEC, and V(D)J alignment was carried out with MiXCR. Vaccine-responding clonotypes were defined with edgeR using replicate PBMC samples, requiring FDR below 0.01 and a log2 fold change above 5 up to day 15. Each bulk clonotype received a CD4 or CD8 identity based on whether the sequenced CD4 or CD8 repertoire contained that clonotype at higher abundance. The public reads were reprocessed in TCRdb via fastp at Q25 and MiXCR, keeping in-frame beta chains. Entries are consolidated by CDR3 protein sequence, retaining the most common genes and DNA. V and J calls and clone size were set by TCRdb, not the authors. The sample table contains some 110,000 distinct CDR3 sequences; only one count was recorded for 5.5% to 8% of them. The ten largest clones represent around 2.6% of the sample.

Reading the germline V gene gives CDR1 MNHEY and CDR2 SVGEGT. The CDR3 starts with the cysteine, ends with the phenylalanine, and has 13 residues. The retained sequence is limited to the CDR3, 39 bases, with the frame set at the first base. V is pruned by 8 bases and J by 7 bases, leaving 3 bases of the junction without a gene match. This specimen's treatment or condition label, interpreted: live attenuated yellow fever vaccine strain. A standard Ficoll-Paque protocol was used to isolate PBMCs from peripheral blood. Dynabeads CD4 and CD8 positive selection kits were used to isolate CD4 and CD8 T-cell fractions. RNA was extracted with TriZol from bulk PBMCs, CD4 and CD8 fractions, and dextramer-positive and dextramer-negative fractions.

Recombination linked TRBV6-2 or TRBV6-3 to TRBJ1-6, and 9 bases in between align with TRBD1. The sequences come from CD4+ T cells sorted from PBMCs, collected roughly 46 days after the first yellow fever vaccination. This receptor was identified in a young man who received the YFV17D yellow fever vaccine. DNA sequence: TGTGCCAGCTGTGGACAGGGGAATTCACCCCTCCACTTT. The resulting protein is CASCGQGNSPLHF.